The T cell receptor (beta chain) described here comes from a study of sequential checkpoint blockade in melanoma. Treatment given: randomized to nivolumab then ipilimumab (arm A) or the reverse (arm B). Repertoires were generated with immunoSEQ multiplex PCR, while TCRdb's copy carries only in-frame clones and drops some. The sample consists of 10,000 to 15,000 clones, approximately 74% of them appearing once. V trimming: 0 bases; J trimming: 6 bases; junction bases outside the gene matches: 5. The CDR3 runs to 15 residues. CDR1 is LGHNA, CDR2 YSLEER, per germline. Here the sequenced sample was CD8+ T cells sorted from blood (inferred from file names), taken from a patient given nivolumab and ipilimumab in sequence. The TCR originated in a human donor with melanoma. The chain carries TRBV4-3 and TRBJ1-5, with 7 bases identical to TRBD1. CDR3 sequence reads: CASSQDTGAAQPQHF. The CDR3 DNA is TGCGCCAGCAGCCAAGATACAGGGGCGGCTCAGCCCCAGCATTTT.